Shown below are 2 T cell receptor beta chains from a single sample sequenced in a study of cytomegalovirus exposure and HLA in healthy donors. The primer mix had 60 Vbeta and 13 Jbeta primers. The repertoire was sequenced with immunoSEQ multiplex PCR; TCRdb's copy has only in-frame clones and lacks some. Of more than 110,000 clones listed, roughly four fifths are singletons. Sequencing was carried out using PBMCs. The receptors stem from a human donor in good health.

The chain has TRBV19 and TRBJ1-5, with no clear D. V shed 3 bases and J shed 1 base, with 7 bases lying between them. Germline CDR1 is LNHDA and CDR2 is SQIVND (reference sequence). The CDR3 spans 14 residues. CDR3 DNA: TGTGCCAGTAGTATCGGGGAAAGCAATCAGCCCCAGCATTTT. Amino acids: CASSIGESNQPQHF.

This clone has only one observation. This chain links TRBV5-6 with TRBJ2-5, with D unclear. The CDR3 has 13 residues. In germline, CDR1 is SGHDT, CDR2 YYEEEE. Trimming took 4 bases from V and 5 from J, leaving 12 bases between them. CDR3 amino acids: CASSPRWRETQYF. In DNA, the CDR3 is TGTGCCAGCAGCCCCCGATGGCGGGAGACCCAGTACTTC. The whole variable domain, remainder taken from reference TRBV5-6 and TRBJ2-5, is DAGVTQSPTHLIKTRGQQVTLRCSPKSGHDTVSWYQQALGQGPQFIFQYYEEEERQRGNFPDRFSGHQFPNYSSELNVNALLLGDSALYLCASSPRWRETQYFGPGTRLLVL.